This TCR beta chain was documented in a study of T-cell reconstitution after alpha-beta-depleted transplantation in children. The CDR3 is 16 amino acids. The germline V gene encodes CDR1 LGHDT and CDR2 YNNKEL (reference sequence). Deletions cut 1 base from V and 3 bases from J, with 12 bases between. Researchers prepared the TCRbeta library using unique molecular identifiers, the study reports. Each CDR3 protein is one row after TCRdb ran MiXCR on the PCR reads. The table includes approximately 70,000 distinct CDR3 sequences, roughly 4.4% detected once. This clonotype was seen repeatedly, ten times or more. Antigen specificity is unknown. Study-wide findings and caveats: Expanded graft clones, several hundred of them, were reportedly the source of alpha-beta T cells about two months after transplant. At one year after transplant, newly produced T cells mostly accounted for T-cell counts and diversity. Surviving thymic progenitors and recipient T cells were the source of high TCRbeta diversity at day 60 in some patients.

The specimen comprised PBMCs, mostly from graft donor cells, sampled 180 days after TCRalphabeta/CD19-depleted stem cell transplant. This chain uses TRBV3-1 with TRBJ2-2, with D maybe TRBD2 (5 bases). The source is a boy under two years old who had a stem cell transplant for acute myeloid leukemia, so the T cells may come from the graft donor. The CDR3 sequence: CASSQGGPLYTGELFF. DNA of the CDR3: TGTGCCAGCAGCCAAGGAGGGCCACTTTACACCGGGGAGCTGTTTTTT.